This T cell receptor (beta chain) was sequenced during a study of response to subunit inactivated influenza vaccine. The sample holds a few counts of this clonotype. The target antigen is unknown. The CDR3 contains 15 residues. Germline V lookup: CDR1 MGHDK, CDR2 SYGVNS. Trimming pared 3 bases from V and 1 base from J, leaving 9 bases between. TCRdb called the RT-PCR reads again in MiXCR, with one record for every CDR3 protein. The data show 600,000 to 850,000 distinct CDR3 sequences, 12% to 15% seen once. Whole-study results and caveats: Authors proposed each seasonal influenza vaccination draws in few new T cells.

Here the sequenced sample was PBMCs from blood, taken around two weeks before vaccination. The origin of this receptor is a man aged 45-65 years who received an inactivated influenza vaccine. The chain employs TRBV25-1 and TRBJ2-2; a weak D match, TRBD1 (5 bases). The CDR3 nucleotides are TGTGCCAGCAGTGATACTACAGGGAACACCGGGGAGCTGTTTTTT. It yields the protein CASSDTTGNTGELFF.